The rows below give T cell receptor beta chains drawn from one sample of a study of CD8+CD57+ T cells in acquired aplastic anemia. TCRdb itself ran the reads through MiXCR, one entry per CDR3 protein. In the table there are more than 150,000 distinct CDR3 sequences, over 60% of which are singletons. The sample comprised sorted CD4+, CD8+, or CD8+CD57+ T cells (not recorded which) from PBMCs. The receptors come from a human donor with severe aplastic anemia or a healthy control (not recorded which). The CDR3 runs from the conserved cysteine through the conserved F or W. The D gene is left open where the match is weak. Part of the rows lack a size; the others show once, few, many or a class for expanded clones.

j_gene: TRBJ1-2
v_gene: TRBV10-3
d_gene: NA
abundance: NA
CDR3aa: CAISESMFPRTNYGYTF
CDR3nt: TGTGCCATCAGTGAGTCGATGTTTCCCCGGACAAACTATGGCTACACCTTC

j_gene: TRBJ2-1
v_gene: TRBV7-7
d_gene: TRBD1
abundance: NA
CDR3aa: CASSLARTGNEQFF
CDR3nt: TGTGCTAGCAGCTTAGCGCGGACAGGCAATGAGCAGTTCTTC

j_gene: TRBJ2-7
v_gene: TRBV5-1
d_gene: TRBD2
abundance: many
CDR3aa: CASSFVAGGYEQYF
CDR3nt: TGCGCCAGCAGCTTTGTAGCGGGGGGTTACGAGCAGTACTTC

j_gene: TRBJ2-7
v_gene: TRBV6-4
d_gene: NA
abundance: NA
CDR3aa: CASSGGAEQYF
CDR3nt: TGTGCCAGCAGTGGTGGGGCCGAGCAGTACTTC

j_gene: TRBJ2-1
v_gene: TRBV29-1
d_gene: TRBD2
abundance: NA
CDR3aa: CSAVPQMGASGGSYNEQFF
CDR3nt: TGCAGCGCCGTGCCCCAAATGGGAGCTAGCGGGGGCTCCTACAATGAGCAGTTCTTC

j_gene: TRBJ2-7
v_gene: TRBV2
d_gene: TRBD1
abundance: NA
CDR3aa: CASSSKIADRVLSYEQYF
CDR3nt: TGTGCCAGCAGCTCAAAGATCGCGGACAGGGTCCTCTCCTACGAGCAGTACTTC

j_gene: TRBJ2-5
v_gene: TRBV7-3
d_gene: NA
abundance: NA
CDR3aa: CASSLMGLIEETQYF
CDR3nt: TGTGCCAGCAGCTTAATGGGACTGATAGAAGAGACCCAGTACTTC

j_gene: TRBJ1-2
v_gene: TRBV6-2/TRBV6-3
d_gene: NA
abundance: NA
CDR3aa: CASSYDRAGGYTF
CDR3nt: TGTGCCAGCAGTTACGACCGCGCTGGGGGCTACACCTTC

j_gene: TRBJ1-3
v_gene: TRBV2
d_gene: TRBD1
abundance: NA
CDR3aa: CASWGRGRGNTIYF
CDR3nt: TGTGCCAGCTGGGGCAGGGGGCGAGGAAACACCATATATTTT

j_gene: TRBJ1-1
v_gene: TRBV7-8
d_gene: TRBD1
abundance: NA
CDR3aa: CASSEDRGVYTEAFF
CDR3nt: TGTGCCAGCAGCGAGGACAGGGGGGTATACACTGAAGCTTTCTTT

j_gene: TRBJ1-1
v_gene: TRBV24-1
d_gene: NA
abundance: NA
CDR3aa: CATSDLMSTEAFF
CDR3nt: TGTGCCACCAGTGATTTGATGAGCACTGAGGCTTTCTTT

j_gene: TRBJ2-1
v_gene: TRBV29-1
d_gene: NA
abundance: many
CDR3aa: CSVPPVDEQFF
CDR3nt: TGCAGCGTCCCCCCGGTGGATGAGCAGTTCTTC

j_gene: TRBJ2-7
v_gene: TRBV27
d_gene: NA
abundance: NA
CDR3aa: CASSSPVVSYEQYF
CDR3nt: TGTGCCAGCAGTTCACCCGTGGTGTCCTACGAGCAGTACTTC

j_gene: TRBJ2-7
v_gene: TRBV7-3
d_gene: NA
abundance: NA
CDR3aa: CASSLGGPSLYEQYF
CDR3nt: TGTGCCAGCAGCTTAGGTGGGCCGAGCCTCTACGAGCAGTACTTC

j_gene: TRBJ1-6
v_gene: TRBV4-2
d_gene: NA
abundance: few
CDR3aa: CASSQEVDYNSPLHF
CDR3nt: TGTGCCAGCAGCCAAGAGGTAGATTATAATTCACCCCTCCACTTT

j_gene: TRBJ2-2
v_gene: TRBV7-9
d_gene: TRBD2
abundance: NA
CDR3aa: CASSFSSGGLANTGELFF
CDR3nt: TGTGCCAGCAGCTTTTCGAGCGGGGGGCTGGCGAACACCGGGGAGCTGTTTTTT

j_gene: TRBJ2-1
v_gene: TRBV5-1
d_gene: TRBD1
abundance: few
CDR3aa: CASSPGTGVNEQFF
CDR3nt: TGCGCCAGCAGCCCCGGGACAGGGGTCAATGAGCAGTTCTTC

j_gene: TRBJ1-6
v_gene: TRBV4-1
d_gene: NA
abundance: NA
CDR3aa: CASSHPNSPLHF
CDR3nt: TGCGCCAGCAGCCACCCTAATTCACCCCTCCACTTT

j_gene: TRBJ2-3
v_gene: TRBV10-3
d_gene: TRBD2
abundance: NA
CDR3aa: CAISALAGPSTDTQYF
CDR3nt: TGTGCCATCAGTGCTCTAGCGGGACCTAGCACAGATACGCAGTATTTT

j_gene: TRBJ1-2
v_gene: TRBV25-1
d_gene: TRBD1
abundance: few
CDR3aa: CASNRGGSGYTF
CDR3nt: TGTGCCAGCAACAGGGGAGGTAGTGGCTACACCTTC

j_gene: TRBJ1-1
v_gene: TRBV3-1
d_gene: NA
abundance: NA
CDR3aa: CASSLGVGGEAFF
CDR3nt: TGTGCCAGCAGTCTTGGCGTGGGGGGGGAAGCTTTCTTT

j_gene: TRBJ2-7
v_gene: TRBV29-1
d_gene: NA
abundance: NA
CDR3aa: CSVVGVDREQHF
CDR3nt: TGCAGCGTTGTCGGGGTCGACCGGGAGCAGCACTTC

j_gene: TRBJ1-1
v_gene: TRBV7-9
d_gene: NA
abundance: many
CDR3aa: CASRSPQGRDTEAFF
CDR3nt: TGTGCCAGCAGATCACCCCAGGGACGGGACACTGAAGCTTTCTTT

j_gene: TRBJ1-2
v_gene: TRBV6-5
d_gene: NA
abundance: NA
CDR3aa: CASSYSELVGYTF
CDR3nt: TGTGCCAGCAGTTACTCGGAATTGGTTGGCTACACCTTC

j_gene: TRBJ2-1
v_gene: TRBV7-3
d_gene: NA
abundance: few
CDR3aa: CASSLAPGGEQFF
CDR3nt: TGTGCCAGCAGCCTCGCTCCTGGAGGTGAGCAGTTCTTC

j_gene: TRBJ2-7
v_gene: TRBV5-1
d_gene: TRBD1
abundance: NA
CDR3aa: CASSLGQGDDEQYF
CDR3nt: TGCGCCAGCAGCTTGGGACAGGGGGACGACGAGCAGTACTTC

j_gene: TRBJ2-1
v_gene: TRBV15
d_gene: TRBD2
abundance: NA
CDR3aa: CATSRGAGGSSYNEQFF
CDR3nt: TGTGCCACCAGCAGAGGGGCGGGGGGTAGCTCCTACAATGAGCAGTTCTTC

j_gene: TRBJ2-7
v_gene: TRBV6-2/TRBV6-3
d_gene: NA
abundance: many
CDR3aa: CASLGYEQYF
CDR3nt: TGTGCCAGCCTTGGTTACGAGCAGTACTTC

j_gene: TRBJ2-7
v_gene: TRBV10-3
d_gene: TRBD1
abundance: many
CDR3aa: CAIGGQGVDEQYF
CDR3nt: TGTGCCATCGGGGGACAGGGGGTAGACGAGCAGTACTTC

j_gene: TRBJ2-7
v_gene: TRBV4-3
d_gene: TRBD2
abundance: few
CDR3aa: CASSLSGGFEEQYF
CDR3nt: TGCGCCAGCAGCCTCTCGGGGGGGTTCGAGGAGCAGTACTTC

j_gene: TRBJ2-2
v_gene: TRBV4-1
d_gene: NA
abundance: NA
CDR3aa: CAGSQAGSGDGAGELFF
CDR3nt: TGTGCCGGCAGCCAGGCCGGGAGCGGCGATGGCGCCGGGGAGCTGTTTTTT

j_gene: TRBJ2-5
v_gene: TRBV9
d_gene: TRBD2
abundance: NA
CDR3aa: CASSAPSGGAPETQYF
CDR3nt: TGTGCCAGCAGCGCTCCTAGCGGGGGGGCCCCAGAGACCCAGTACTTC

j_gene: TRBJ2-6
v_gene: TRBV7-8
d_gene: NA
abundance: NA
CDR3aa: CASSLVVGGSGANVLTF
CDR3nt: TGTGCCAGCAGCTTAGTGGTAGGGGGCTCTGGGGCCAACGTCCTGACTTTC

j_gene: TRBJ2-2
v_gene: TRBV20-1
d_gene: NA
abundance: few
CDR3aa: CSASTTNTGELFF
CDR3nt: TGCAGTGCTAGTACAACGAACACCGGGGAGCTGTTTTTT

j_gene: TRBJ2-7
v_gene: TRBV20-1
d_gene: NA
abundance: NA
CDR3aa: CSGVSRGEQYF
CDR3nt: TGCAGTGGGGTGTCCCGGGGCGAGCAGTACTTC

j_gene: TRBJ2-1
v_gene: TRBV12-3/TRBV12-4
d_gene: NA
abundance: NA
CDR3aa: CASSLLQEQFF
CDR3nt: TGTGCCAGCAGTTTATTGCAGGAGCAGTTCTTC

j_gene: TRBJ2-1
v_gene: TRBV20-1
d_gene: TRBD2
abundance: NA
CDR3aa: CSARKLAGYGNEQFF
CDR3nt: TGCAGTGCTAGAAAGCTAGCGGGGTACGGGAATGAGCAGTTCTTC

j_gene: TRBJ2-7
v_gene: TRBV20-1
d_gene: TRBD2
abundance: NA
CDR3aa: CSANEIAGGTDEQYF
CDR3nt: TGCAGTGCTAATGAAATAGCGGGAGGTACCGACGAGCAGTACTTC

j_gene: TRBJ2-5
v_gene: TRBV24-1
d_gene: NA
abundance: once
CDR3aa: CATSDSAGETQYF
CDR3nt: TGTGCCACCAGTGACTCCGCCGGGGAGACCCAGTACTTC

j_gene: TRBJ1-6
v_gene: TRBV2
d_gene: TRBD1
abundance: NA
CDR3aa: CASQDRGPNQPLHF
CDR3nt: TGTGCCAGCCAGGACAGGGGACCCAATCAGCCCCTCCACTTT

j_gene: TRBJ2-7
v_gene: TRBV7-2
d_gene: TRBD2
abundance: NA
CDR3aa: CASSLLTSGGVQVEQYF
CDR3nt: TGTGCCAGCAGCCTCCTAACTAGCGGGGGAGTTCAGGTCGAGCAGTACTTC

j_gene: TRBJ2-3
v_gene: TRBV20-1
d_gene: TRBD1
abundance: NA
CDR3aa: CSALQQGATDTQYF
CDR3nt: TGCAGTGCACTTCAGCAGGGGGCCACAGATACGCAGTATTTT

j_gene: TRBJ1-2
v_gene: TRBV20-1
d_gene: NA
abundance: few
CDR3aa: CSDNRDHLNYGYTF
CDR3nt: TGCAGTGACAACCGGGACCACCTTAACTATGGCTACACCTTC

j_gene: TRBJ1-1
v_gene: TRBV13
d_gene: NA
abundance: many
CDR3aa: CASSLGGVEAFF
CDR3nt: TGTGCCAGCAGCTTAGGTGGGGTTGAAGCTTTCTTT

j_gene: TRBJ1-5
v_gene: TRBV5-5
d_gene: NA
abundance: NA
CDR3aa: CASSQAQETQHF
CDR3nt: TGTGCCAGCAGCCAGGCCCAAGAGACCCAGCATTTT

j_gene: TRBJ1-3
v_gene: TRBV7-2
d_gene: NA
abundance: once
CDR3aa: CASSRWADTIYF
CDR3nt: TGTGCCAGCAGCAGATGGGCTGACACCATATATTTT

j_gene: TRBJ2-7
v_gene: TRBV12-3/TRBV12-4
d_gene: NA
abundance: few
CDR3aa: CASSHDGSHYEQYF
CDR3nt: TGTGCCAGCAGCCATGACGGATCCCACTACGAGCAGTACTTC

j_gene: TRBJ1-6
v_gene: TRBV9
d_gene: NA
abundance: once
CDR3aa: CASSETDSVYNSPLHF
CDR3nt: TGTGCCAGCAGCGAGACGGATTCGGTCTATAATTCACCCCTCCACTTT

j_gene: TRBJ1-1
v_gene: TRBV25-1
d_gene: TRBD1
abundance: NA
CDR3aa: CASSWDSTTEAFF
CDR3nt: TGTGCCAGCAGCTGGGACAGTACCACTGAAGCTTTCTTT

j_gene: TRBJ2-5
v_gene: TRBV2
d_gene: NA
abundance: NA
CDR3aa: CASSDRGGEETQYF
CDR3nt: TGTGCCAGCAGTGATAGGGGTGGGGAAGAGACCCAGTACTTC

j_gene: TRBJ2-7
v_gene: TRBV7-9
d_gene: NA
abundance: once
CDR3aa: CASSTGQPYEQYF
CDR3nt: TGTGCCAGCAGCACCGGACAGCCTTACGAGCAGTACTTC

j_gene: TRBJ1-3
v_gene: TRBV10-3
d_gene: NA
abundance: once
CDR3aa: CAISESDGVGNTIYF
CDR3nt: TGTGCCATCAGTGAGTCGGACGGGGTTGGAAACACCATATATTTT

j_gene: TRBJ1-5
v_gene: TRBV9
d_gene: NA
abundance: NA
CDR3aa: CASSPHVAGQPQHF
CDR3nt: TGTGCCAGCAGCCCTCACGTGGCAGGTCAGCCCCAGCATTTT

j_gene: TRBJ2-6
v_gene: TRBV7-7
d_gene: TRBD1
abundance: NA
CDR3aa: CASSSGQGAVGANVLTF
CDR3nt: TGTGCTAGCAGCTCCGGACAGGGGGCTGTGGGGGCCAACGTCCTGACTTTC